These 4 T cell receptor beta chains were sequenced from one sample in a study of vaccination effects on CD4 cells after COVID-19. Sequenced by immunoSEQ multiplex PCR; TCRdb stores in-frame clones only, minus some. The top ten hold around 2.1% of the sample, which has fewer than 75,000 clones, over 60% seen once. Antigen specificity for these receptors is unknown. Following 10 days of culture, CD4+ T cells were isolated. The sample was CD4+ T cells from PBMCs cultured without peptide, taken before COVID-19 vaccination. Receptors originate from a human donor who received a COVID-19 vaccine.

The V and J genes are TRBV6-4 and TRBJ1-4; D remains unclear. V shed 4 bases and J shed 7 bases, with 16 bases lying between them. This CDR3 has 15 amino acids. CDR1 is MRHNA, CDR2 SNTAGT, per germline. In DNA form, the CDR3 reads TGTGCCAGCAGTGGACATGACCCGACGGGTGAAAAACTGTTTTTT. Protein: CASSGHDPTGEKLFF.

This clone was detected a few times. The chain has TRBV7-2 and TRBJ1-2; D possibly corresponds to TRBD1 (6 bases). The CDR3 has 12 amino acids. The V end lost 10 bases, the J end lost 4 bases, and 13 bases lay between the germline ends. Germline values: CDR1 SGHTA, CDR2 FQGNSA. The CDR3 coding sequence is TGTGCCACCGCTGGACAGATCTATGGCTACACCTTC. Protein: CATAGQIYGYTF.

V and J are TRBV9 and TRBJ1-3; 8 nucleotides align to TRBD1. From germline, CDR1 is SGDLS and CDR2 YYNGEE. After removal of 5 bases from V and 0 bases from J, the junction contained 1 base not matched to a gene. The CDR3 contains 14 residues. The CDR3 nucleotides read TGTGCCAGCAGTGGACAGGGCTCTGGAAACACCATATATTTT. It is translated as CASSGQGSGNTIYF.

CDR3 loop: CASSQGSAARGNEKLFF. The CDR3 nucleotides are TGTGCCAGCAGCCAAGGCTCCGCGGCCAGGGGGAATGAAAAACTGTTTTTT. The chain carries TRBV4-2 and TRBJ1-4; 7 bases match TRBD1. The V gene's germline CDR1 is LGHNA and CDR2 YNFKEQ. V shed 1 base and J 5 bases; nucleotides not matched to a gene: 10. The CDR3 extends over 17 amino acids.